These 31 T cell receptor beta chains came from one sample sequenced in a study of Graves' ophthalmopathy and Graves' hyperthyroidism. As the template, RNA transcripts were used to amplify TCR beta CDR3 regions. An opening RT-PCR round employed HTBI primers and preceded a second-round multiplex PCR. TCRdb analysed the multiplex PCR reads with MiXCR anew, one entry per CDR3 protein. The table records a few hundred thousand distinct CDR3 sequences, about a sixth of them present only once. What was sequenced was peripheral blood. The receptors derive from an adult man with Graves' ophthalmopathy.

This clonotype occurred many times. The rearrangement uses TRBV4-1 and TRBJ2-7; tentatively, D is TRBD2 (6 bases). Per the germline V gene, CDR1 is MGHRA and CDR2 is YSYEKL. With 5 bases removed from V and 4 bases from J, the gap between germline ends came to 18 bases. This CDR3 has 15 residues. The CDR3 region has the DNA TGCGCCAGCAGCGTAAGCGCGGGGACGACGTACGAGCAGTACTTC. This codes for CASSVSAGTTYEQYF.

The rearrangement joins TRBV7-2 to TRBJ2-4, with D maybe TRBD1 (7 bases). The germline CDR1 and CDR2 sequences are SGHTA and FQGNSA. The V and J ends lost 5 bases and 8 bases respectively, with 19 bases between them. CDR3 length: 15 amino acids. For the CDR3, the DNA is TGTGCCAGCAGCCCCCAGGGGGGACGTACGGACATTCAGTACTTC. It yields the protein CASSPQGGRTDIQYF. The full variable domain, its missing parts supplied by reference TRBV7-2 and TRBJ2-4, is GAGVSQSPSNKVTEKGKDVELRCDPISGHTALYWYRQSLGQGLEFLIYFQGNSAPDKSGLPSDRFSAERTGGSVSTLTIQRTQQEDSAVYLCASSPQGGRTDIQYFGAGTRLSVL.

This clonotype has at least ten counts. A much more abundant neighbour one base away suggests this may be a read error. CDR3 amino acids: CASSAANYGYTF. The DNA for the CDR3 is TGTGCCAGCAGTGCGGCTAACTATGGCTACACCTTC. This chain links TRBV6-1 with TRBJ1-2, with D unclear. Trimming pared 4 bases from V and 0 bases from J, leaving 3 bases between. CDR1 and CDR2 (germline): MNHNS, SASEGT. The CDR3 covers 12 residues.

In this sample, this clonotype turned up once. The CDR3 coding sequence is TGTGCCATCAGTACAAGTACCTATGGCTACACCTTC. It encodes CAISTSTYGYTF. The chain is built from TRBV10-3 and TRBJ1-2; D remains unclear. Between the trimmed V and J ends, which lost 5 bases and 4 bases, there was a span of 8 bases. CDR3 size: 12 residues. Germline V gene data show CDR1 as ENHRY and CDR2 as SYGVKD.

This clonotype was observed at least ten times. The rearrangement joins TRBV7-2 to TRBJ1-1; D uncertain. The CDR3 is 13 residues long. Trimming pared 2 bases from V and 7 bases from J, leaving 11 bases between. Germline CDR1 SGHTA, CDR2 FQGNSA. CDR3 amino acids: CASSLTYDGEAFF. The CDR3 DNA is TGTGCCAGCAGCTTAACCTACGACGGTGAAGCTTTCTTT.

This clonotype showed up many times. DNA for the CDR3: TGTGCCAGCAGCCCCGGGACGAATCAAGAGACCCAGTACTTC. This encodes CASSPGTNQETQYF. The V gene is TRBV6-5, the J gene TRBJ2-5; possibly TRBD1 or TRBD2 for D (5 bases each). Germline assignment: CDR1 MNHEY and CDR2 SVGAGI. The germline V and J ends were trimmed by 6 bases and 2 bases, with 13 bases remaining between them. This CDR3 is built from 14 residues.

This chain links TRBV20-1 with TRBJ1-1; TRBD1 is a possible D gene (6 bases). Trimming took 5 bases from V and 4 from J, leaving 17 bases between them. CDR1 is DFQATT, CDR2 SNEGSKA, per germline (reference sequence). The CDR3 runs to 14 residues. The CDR3 sequence: CSAGGGGGATEAFF. In nucleotides, the CDR3 is TGCAGTGCTGGGGGAGGGGGGGGTGCCACTGAAGCTTTCTTT.

The gene calls are TRBV12-3 or TRBV12-4 and TRBJ2-5; no reliable D call. The CDR3 consists of 14 residues. V was trimmed by 6 bases and J by 7 bases, leaving 18 bases between them. This CDR3 reads CASSFGDGPATQYF. The CDR3 nucleotides read TGTGCCAGCAGCTTTGGCGACGGGCCGGCGACCCAGTACTTC.

The sample holds many counts of this clonotype. J is TRBJ2-7 and V is TRBV7-9, with TRBD2 identical over 11 bases. Losses at the gene ends were 5 bases for V and 3 bases for J; bases not matched to a gene: 9. The CDR3 spans 16 residues. Germline-derived CDR1 and CDR2 are SEHNR and FQNEAQ (reference sequence). CDR3 nucleotide sequence: TGTGCCAGCAGCCCCCTGGGTACTAGCGGGAGCTACGAGCAGTACTTC. Encoded protein: CASSPLGTSGSYEQYF.

This clonotype was detected many times. This chain uses TRBV6-1 with TRBJ1-2, with TRBD1 identical over 11 bases. In germline, CDR1 is MNHNS, CDR2 SASEGT. CDR3 length equals 12 residues. V dropped 5 bases and J dropped 8; count of bases not matched to a gene: 1. For the CDR3, the DNA is TGTGCCAGCAGTAGGACAGGGGGCGGCTACACCTTC. Amino acid sequence: CASSRTGGGYTF.

Concerning this clonotype itself: A single base separates this from a much larger clone, so it may be a read error. The V and J genes are TRBV19 and TRBJ1-2; D might be TRBD1 (6 bases). The CDR3 covers 17 residues. The germline gives CDR1 LNHDA, CDR2 SQIVND (reference sequence). CDR3 protein: CASTISRTENTRYGYTF. CDR3 nucleotides: TGTGCCAGTACTATATCCCGGACAGAAAACACTCGCTATGGCTACACCTTC.

The sample holds many counts of this clonotype. J is TRBJ2-7 and V is TRBV6-2 or TRBV6-3, with 9 bases aligning to TRBD2. CDR1 MNHEY and CDR2 SVGEGT come from the germline V gene. The trim removed 5 bases at V and 9 bases at J, leaving 8 bases unmatched. The length of the CDR3 is 13 residues. The CDR3 sequence: CASSTGTSTPQYF. The CDR3 DNA reads as TGTGCCAGCAGTACCGGGACTAGCACTCCGCAGTACTTC.

At least ten counts were recorded for this clonotype. The V and J genes are TRBV11-2 and TRBJ2-2, with 7 bases fitting TRBD2. Germline V CDR1 and CDR2: SGHAT, FQNNGV. This CDR3 has 17 amino acids. The ends lost 2 bases at V and 5 bases at J; junction bases unmatched: 11. This chain's CDR3 is CASSLFLGGGSTGELFF. CDR3 DNA: TGTGCCAGCAGCTTATTTCTCGGCGGGGGATCGACCGGGGAGCTGTTTTTT.

In its sample, this clonotype was seen many times. This chain connects TRBV12-3 or TRBV12-4 to TRBJ1-2; 8 bases align to TRBD1. Trimming removed 5 bases from V and 4 bases from J; junction bases left unmatched: 9. There are 15 residues in the CDR3. CDR3 coding DNA: TGTGCCAGCAGTGGACAGGACAGGGTTTTCTATGGCTACACCTTC. Translation gives CASSGQDRVFYGYTF.

Ten or more counts support this clonotype. V and J are TRBV7-8 and TRBJ1-2; tentatively, D is TRBD1 (5 bases). The CDR3 contains 18 residues. V was cut by 5 bases and J by 4 bases, with 26 bases left in between. Germline-derived CDR1 and CDR2 are SGHVS and FQNEAQ. CDR3 nucleotides: TGTGCCAGCAGCACGACGGGGGGACTCCAAACTCGGGCCTATGGCTACACCTTC. Translation: CASSTTGGLQTRAYGYTF.

This clonotype has a count of ten or more. The rearrangement joins TRBV6-5 to TRBJ2-7, with D maybe TRBD2 (6 bases). This CDR3 is built from 15 residues. With 2 bases removed from V and 0 bases from J, the gap between germline ends came to 11 bases. Germline CDR1 is MNHEY and CDR2 is SVGAGI. In DNA form, the CDR3 reads TGTGCCAGCAGTTACCATAGCGGATCCTCCTACGAGCAGTACTTC. Amino acid sequence: CASSYHSGSSYEQYF.

This clonotype was picked up many times. The chain uses TRBV12-3 or TRBV12-4 and TRBJ1-1; D remains ambiguous. V shed 0 bases and J shed 5 bases, with 10 bases lying between them. There are 14 residues in the CDR3. The CDR3 DNA follows: TGTGCCAGCAGTTTAGCGCTTCGGAAAACTGAAGCTTTCTTT. It codes for CASSLALRKTEAFF.

This clonotype was recorded many times. The J gene is TRBJ2-5, the V gene TRBV4-1; D is ambiguous. The CDR3 is 14 residues long. Trimming removed 5 bases from V and 1 base from J, with 11 bases in between. Germline CDR1 is MGHRA and CDR2 is YSYEKL. Here the CDR3 reads CASSAFEAQETQYF. The DNA of the CDR3 is TGCGCCAGCAGCGCCTTCGAGGCCCAAGAGACCCAGTACTTC.

The table lists this clonotype with many counts. DNA for the CDR3: TGTGCCAGCAGACTAGATTCCTACGAGCAGTACTTC. This translates into CASRLDSYEQYF. V is TRBV12-3 or TRBV12-4 and J is TRBJ2-7; weak D call: TRBD2 (5 bases). CDR3 size: 12 residues. Trimming cost V 6 bases and J 1 base, with 7 bases left between them.

At least ten counts were recorded for this clonotype. The genes are TRBV20-1 and TRBJ2-5; TRBD2 agrees at 9 bases. Germline V CDR1 and CDR2: DFQATT, SNEGSKA (reference sequence). After removal of 0 bases from V and 5 bases from J, the junction contained 10 bases not matched to a gene. CDR3 length equals 16 residues. In nucleotides, the CDR3 is TGCAGTGCTAGAGATGTTCGCGGGAGGGCTCGGGAGACCCAGTACTTC. The encoded protein is CSARDVRGRARETQYF.

The sample holds many counts of this clonotype. The gene calls are TRBV20-1 and TRBJ2-5, with 8 bases identical to TRBD1. The CDR3 consists of 15 residues. The V gene's germline CDR1 is DFQATT and CDR2 SNEGSKA (reference sequence). V was clipped by 5 bases and J by 1 base; unmatched bases: 9. In DNA, the CDR3 is TGCAGTGCTCTCCGGACAGGGCTTATCCAAGAGACCCAGTACTTC. Translated: CSALRTGLIQETQYF.

V and J are TRBV7-8 and TRBJ2-5, with 9 bases fitting TRBD2. The germline CDR1 and CDR2 sequences are SGHVS and FQNEAQ. The CDR3 is 16 residues long. The ends lost 7 bases at V and 5 bases at J; junction bases unmatched: 14. CDR3 amino acids: CASTLRPGGRGETQYF. The CDR3 region has the DNA TGTGCCAGCACCCTACGCCCTGGCGGGAGGGGCGAGACCCAGTACTTC. Full variable domain (rest looked up from reference TRBV7-8 and TRBJ2-5): GAGVSQSPRYKVAKRGQDVALRCDPISGHVSLFWYQQALGQGPEFLTYFQNEAQLDKSGLPSDRFFAERPEGSVSTLKIQRTQQEDSAVYLCASTLRPGGRGETQYFGPGTRLLVL.

This clonotype was observed many times. V and J are TRBV19 and TRBJ2-6, with a tentative D call TRBD2 (6 bases). The CDR3 spans 18 residues. Germline lookup yields CDR1 LNHDA and CDR2 SQIVND (reference sequence). V dropped 4 bases and J dropped 3 bases, with 19 bases sitting between them. In DNA, the CDR3 is TGTGCCAGTAGTAGGGATGGGGGGTTACCGCTTGGGGCCAACGTCCTGACTTTC. Its protein product is CASSRDGGLPLGANVLTF. Full variable domain (rest looked up from reference TRBV19 and TRBJ2-6): DGGITQSPKYLFRKEGQNVTLSCEQNLNHDAMYWYRQDPGQGLRLIYYSQIVNDFQKGDIAEGYSVSREKKESFPLTVTSAQKNPTAFYLCASSRDGGLPLGANVLTFGAGSRLTVL.

V and J are TRBV12-3 or TRBV12-4 and TRBJ1-3, with a tentative D call TRBD1 (6 bases). Trimming left V 5 bases short and J 6 bases short, with 17 bases between. This CDR3 has 15 residues. The CDR3 loop reads CASSVSDRLLNTIYF. The CDR3 DNA sequence: TGTGCCAGCAGTGTATCGGACAGACTGCTAAACACCATATATTTT.

This clonotype was observed many times. The chain has TRBV5-1 and TRBJ2-7; maybe TRBD1 (5 bases). Germline V lookup: CDR1 SGHRS, CDR2 YFSETQ. The CDR3 runs to 18 residues. Trimming pared 6 bases from V and 0 bases from J, leaving 25 bases between. DNA for the CDR3: TGCGCCAGCACCTACTCCCCCCCAAGGGGTCCAAGCTCCTACGAGCAGTACTTC. Translating it yields CASTYSPPRGPSSYEQYF. Complete variable domain (other parts from reference TRBV5-1 and TRBJ2-7): KAGVTQTPRYLIKTRGQQVTLSCSPISGHRSVSWYQQTPGQGLQFLFEYFSETQRNKGNFPGRFSGRQFSNSRSEMNVSTLELGDSALYLCASTYSPPRGPSSYEQYFGPGTRLTVT.

This clonotype was found many times. This chain links TRBV2 with TRBJ1-6, with D possibly TRBD1 on 6 matching bases. CDR1 and CDR2 (germline): SNHLY, FYNNEI. The V end lost 6 bases, the J end lost 8 bases, and 14 bases lay between the germline ends. The CDR3 covers 14 residues. The CDR3 loop is CASRGRGQDSPLHF. The CDR3 bases are TGTGCCAGCAGGGGGCGGGGGCAGGATTCACCCCTCCACTTT.

At least ten counts were recorded for this clonotype. The chain employs TRBV11-2 and TRBJ2-7; perhaps TRBD2 as D (5 bases). The CDR3 consists of 15 residues. CDR1 is SGHAT, CDR2 FQNNGV, per germline. V shed 3 bases and J shed 4 bases, with 16 bases lying between them. In DNA form, the CDR3 reads TGTGCCAGCAGCTTTCAAGCGGAAGTGGGGTACGAGCAGTACTTC. As protein: CASSFQAEVGYEQYF.

This chain connects TRBV6-2 or TRBV6-3 to TRBJ2-7; TRBD2 matches 10 bases. CDR3 size: 13 residues. J gave up 7 bases and V 2 bases, and 2 bases lay outside the gene matches. Per the germline V gene, CDR1 is MNHEY and CDR2 is SVGEGT. CDR3 DNA: TGTGCCAGCAGTTACGTACTAGCGGGGGAGCAGTACTTC. It specifies CASSYVLAGEQYF.

This clonotype appeared many times. The chain employs TRBV14 and TRBJ2-7, with 7 bases identical to TRBD1. CDR1 is SGHDN, CDR2 FVKESK, per germline. This CDR3 comprises 12 residues. The V segment lost 7 bases and the J segment 4 bases; nucleotides outside the gene matches: 4. CDR3 in DNA: TGTGCCAGCACCTCGACAGGGTACGAGCAGTACTTC. It codes for CASTSTGYEQYF.

This clonotype was picked up many times. The gene calls are TRBV20-1 and TRBJ2-7; 9 bases agree with TRBD1. Germline values: CDR1 DFQATT, CDR2 SNEGSKA (reference sequence). The CDR3 contains 18 residues. V trimming: 3 bases; J trimming: 5 bases; junction bases outside the gene matches: 20. The CDR3 coding sequence is TGCAGTGCTAGTGGGGCCCGGGACAGGGTAATTAGCACCAACGAGCAGTACTTC. Translation: CSASGARDRVISTNEQYF.

The rearrangement links TRBV5-5 to TRBJ2-7; 12 positions match TRBD1. The germline CDR1 and CDR2 sequences are SGHKS and YYEKEE (reference sequence). The CDR3 is 16 residues long. J lost 6 bases, V lost 2 bases, and 9 bases had no gene match. The CDR3 nucleotides are TGTGCCAGCAGCTTAACGGCCGGGACAGGGGGCTTCGAGCAGTACTTC. Translated, it gives CASSLTAGTGGFEQYF.